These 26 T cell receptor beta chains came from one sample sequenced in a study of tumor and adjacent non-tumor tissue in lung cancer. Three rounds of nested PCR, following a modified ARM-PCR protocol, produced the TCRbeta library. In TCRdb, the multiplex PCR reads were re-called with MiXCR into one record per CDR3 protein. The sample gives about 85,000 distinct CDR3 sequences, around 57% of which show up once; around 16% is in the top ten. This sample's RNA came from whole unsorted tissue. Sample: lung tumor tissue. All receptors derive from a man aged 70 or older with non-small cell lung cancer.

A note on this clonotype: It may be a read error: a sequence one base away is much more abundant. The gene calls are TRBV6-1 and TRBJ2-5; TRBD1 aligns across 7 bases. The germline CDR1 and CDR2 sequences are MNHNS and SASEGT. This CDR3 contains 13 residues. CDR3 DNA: TGTGCCAGCAGTAGAACAGGGGTGGAGACCCTGTACTTC. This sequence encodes CASSRTGVETLYF.

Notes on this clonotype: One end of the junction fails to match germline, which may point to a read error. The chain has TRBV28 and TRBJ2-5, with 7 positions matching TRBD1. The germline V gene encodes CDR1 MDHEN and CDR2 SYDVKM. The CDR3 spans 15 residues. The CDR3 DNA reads TGTGCTAGCAGTTTACGAGAGACAGGGATGGGGACCCACTACTTC. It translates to CASSLRETGMGTHYF.

Here the CDR3 reads CASTTGQWNTGELFF. CDR3 nucleotide sequence: TGCGCCAGCACTACTGGACAGTGGAACACCGGGGAGCTGTTTTTT. V usage is TRBV4-1 and J usage is TRBJ2-2; weak D call: TRBD1 (6 bases). Looked up from germline, CDR1 is MGHRA and CDR2 is YSYEKL. The CDR3 sequence is 15 residues long. V was trimmed by 7 bases and J by 1 base, leaving 13 bases between them.

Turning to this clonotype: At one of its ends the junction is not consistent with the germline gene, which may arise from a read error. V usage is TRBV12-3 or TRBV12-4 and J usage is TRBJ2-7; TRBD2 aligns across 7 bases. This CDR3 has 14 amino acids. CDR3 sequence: CASSGTNPSYEQYF. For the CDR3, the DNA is TGTGCCAGCAGCGGGACTAACCCTTCCTACGAGCAATACTTC.

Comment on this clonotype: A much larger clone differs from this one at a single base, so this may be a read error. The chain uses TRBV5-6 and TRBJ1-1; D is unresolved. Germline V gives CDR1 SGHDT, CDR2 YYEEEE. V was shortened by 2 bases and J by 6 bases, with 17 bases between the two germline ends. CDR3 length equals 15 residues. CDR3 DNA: TGTGCCAGCAGCTTACAAAGAACTTTGAGCGCTGAAGCTTTCTTT. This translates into CASSLQRTLSAEAFF.

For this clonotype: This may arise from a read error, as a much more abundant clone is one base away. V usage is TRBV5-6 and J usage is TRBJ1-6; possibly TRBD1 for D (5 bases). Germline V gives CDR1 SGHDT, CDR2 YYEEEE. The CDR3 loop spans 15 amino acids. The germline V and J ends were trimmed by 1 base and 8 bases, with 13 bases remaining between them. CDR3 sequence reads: CASSLNMGHDSPLHF. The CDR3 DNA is TGTGCCAGCAGCTTGAACATGGGGCATGATTCACCCCTCCACTTT.

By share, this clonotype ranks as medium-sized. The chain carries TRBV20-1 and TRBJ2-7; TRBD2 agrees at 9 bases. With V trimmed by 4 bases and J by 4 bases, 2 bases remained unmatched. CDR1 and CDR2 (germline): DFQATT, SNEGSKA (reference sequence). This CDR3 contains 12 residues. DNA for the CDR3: TGCAGTGCTATTCTAGCGGGATACGAGCAGTACTTC. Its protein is CSAILAGYEQYF.

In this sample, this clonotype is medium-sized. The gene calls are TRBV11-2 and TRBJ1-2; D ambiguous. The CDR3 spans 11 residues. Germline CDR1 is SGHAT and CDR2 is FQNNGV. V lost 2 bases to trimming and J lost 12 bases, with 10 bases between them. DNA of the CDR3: TGTGCCAGCAGCTTAAAAGGAGGCAACACCTTC. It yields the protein CASSLKGGNTF. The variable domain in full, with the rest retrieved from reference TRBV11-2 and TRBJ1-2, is EAGVAQSPRYKIIEKRQSVAFWCNPISGHATLYWYQQILGQGPKLLIQFQNNGVVDDSQLPKDRFSAERLKGVDSTLKIQPAKLEDSAVYLCASSLKGGNTFGSGTRLTVV.

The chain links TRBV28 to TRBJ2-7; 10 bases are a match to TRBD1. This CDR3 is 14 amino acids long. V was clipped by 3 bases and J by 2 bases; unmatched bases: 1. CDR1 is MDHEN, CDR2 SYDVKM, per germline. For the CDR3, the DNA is TGTGCCAGCAGTTTGGGACAGGGGACCTACGAGCAGTACTTC. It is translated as CASSLGQGTYEQYF.

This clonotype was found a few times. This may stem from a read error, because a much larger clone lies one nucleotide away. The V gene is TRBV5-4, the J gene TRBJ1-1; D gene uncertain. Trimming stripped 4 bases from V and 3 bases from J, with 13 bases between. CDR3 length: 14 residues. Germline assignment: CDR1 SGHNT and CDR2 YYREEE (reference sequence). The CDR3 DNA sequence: TGTGCCAGCAGCCCTTCCGCTAGGGACACTGAAGCTTTCTTT. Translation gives CASSPSARDTEAFF.

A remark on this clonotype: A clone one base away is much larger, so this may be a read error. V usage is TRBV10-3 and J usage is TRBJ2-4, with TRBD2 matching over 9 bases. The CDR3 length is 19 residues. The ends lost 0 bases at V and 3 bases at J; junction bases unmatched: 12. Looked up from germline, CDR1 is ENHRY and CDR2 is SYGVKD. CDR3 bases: TGTGCCATCAGTGAGTCTGTAGCGGGGGCCAGGTTGGGCAAAAACATTCAGTACTTC. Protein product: CAISESVAGARLGKNIQYF.

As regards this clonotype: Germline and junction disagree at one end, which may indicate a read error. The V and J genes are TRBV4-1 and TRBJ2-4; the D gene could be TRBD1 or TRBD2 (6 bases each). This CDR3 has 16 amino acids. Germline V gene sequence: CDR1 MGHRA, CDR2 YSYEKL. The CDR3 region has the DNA TGCGCCAGCAGCCAAGGCCTGTGGACGGGGGCCCGAATTCAGTATTTC. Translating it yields CASSQGLWTGARIQYF.

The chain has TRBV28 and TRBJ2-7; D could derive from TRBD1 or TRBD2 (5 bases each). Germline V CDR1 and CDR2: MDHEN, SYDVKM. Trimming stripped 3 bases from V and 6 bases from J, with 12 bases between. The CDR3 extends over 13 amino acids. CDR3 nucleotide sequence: TGTGCCAGCAGTTTTCAGGGACCCTTCGAGCAGTACTTC. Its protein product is CASSFQGPFEQYF. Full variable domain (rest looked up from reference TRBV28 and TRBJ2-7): DVKVTQSSRYLVKRTGEKVFLECVQDMDHENMFWYRQDPGLGLRLIYFSYDVKMKEKGDIPEGYSVSREKKERFSLILESASTNQTSMYLCASSFQGPFEQYFGPGTRLTVT.

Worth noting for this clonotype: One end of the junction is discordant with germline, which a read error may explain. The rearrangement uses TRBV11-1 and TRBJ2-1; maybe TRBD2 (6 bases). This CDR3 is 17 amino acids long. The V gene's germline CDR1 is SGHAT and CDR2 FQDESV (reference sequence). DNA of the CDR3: TGTGCCTGCAGCTGGTACCCAACGGGAGTCCCCTACAATGAGCACTTCTTC. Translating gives CACSWYPTGVPYNEHFF.

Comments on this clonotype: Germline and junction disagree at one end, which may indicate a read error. The CDR3 nucleotides read TGTGCCGGCAGTTGGCAGGGGGCTGCCGGGGAGCTGTTTTTT. Protein: CAGSWQGAAGELFF. This chain uses TRBV6-5 with TRBJ2-2; 8 bases map to TRBD1. The germline V gene has CDR1 MNHEY and CDR2 SVGAGI. There are 14 residues in the CDR3.

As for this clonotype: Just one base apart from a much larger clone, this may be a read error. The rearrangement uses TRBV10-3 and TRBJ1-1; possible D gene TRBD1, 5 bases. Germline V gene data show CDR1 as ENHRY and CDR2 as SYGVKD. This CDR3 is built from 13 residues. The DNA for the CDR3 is TGTGTCATCAGTTTCCAGGGGAACACTGAAGCTTTCTTT. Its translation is CVISFQGNTEAFF.

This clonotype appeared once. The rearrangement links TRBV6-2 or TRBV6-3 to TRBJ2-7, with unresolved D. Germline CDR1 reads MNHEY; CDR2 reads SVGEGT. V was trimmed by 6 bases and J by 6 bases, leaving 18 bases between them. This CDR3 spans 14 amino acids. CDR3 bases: TGTGCCAGCAGAGATCCGAGGTTAGCCTCCGAGCAGTACTTC. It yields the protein CASRDPRLASEQYF.

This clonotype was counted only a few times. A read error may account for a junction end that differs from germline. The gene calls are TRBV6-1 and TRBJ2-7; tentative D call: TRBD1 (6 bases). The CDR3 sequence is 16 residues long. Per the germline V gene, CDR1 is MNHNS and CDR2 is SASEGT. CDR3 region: CASSDLRITGSYDQYF. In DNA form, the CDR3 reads TGTGCCAGCAGCGACCTTAGGATTACAGGGTCCTACGATCAGTACTTC.

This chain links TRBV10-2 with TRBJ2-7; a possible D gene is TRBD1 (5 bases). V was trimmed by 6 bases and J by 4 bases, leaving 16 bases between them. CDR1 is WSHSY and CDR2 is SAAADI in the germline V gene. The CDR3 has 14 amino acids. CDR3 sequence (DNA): TGCGCCAGCAGACCCAGGGCTGGTGATTACGAGCAGTACTTC. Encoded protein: CASRPRAGDYEQYF.

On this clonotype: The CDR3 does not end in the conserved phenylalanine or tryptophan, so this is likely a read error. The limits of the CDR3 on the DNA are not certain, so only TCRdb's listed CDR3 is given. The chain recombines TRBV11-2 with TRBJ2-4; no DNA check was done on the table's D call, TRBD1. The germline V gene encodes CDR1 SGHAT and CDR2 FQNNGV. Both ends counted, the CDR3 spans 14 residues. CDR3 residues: CASSLPGGRNIQYL.

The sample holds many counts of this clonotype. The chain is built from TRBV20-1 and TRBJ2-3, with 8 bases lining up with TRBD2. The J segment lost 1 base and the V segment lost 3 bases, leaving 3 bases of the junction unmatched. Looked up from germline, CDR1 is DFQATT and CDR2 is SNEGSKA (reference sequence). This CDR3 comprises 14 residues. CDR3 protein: CSASRAGGTDTQYF. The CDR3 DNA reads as TGCAGTGCTAGTAGAGCGGGAGGCACAGATACGCAGTATTTT.

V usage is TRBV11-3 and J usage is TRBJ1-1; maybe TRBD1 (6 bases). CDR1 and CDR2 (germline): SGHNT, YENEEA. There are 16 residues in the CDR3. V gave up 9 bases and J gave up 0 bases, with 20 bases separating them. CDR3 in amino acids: CASSSSGTNMNTEAFF. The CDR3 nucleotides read TGTGCCAGTAGCAGCAGCGGGACAAACATGAACACTGAAGCTTTCTTT.

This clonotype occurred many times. The CDR3 DNA sequence: TGCAGCGTTAGTCCCAAGACTGGCGAGCAGTACTTC. Its translation is CSVSPKTGEQYF. The rearrangement uses TRBV29-1 and TRBJ2-7; D remains unclear. Trimming cost V 5 bases and J 6 bases, with 14 bases left between them. CDR1 is SQVTM, CDR2 ANQGSEA, per germline. This CDR3 has 12 residues.

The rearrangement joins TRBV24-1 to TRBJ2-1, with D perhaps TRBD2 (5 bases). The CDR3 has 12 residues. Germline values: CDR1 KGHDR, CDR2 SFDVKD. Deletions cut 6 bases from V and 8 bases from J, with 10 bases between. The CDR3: CATSLSGDEQFF. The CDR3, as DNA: TGTGCCACCAGTCTTTCCGGGGATGAGCAGTTCTTC.

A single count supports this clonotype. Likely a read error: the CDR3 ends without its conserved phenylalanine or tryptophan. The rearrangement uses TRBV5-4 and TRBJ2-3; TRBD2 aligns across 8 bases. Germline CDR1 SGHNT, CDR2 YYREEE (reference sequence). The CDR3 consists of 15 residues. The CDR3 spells CANSLAGRGRDTQYS. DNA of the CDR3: TGTGCCAACAGCTTGGCCGGGCGCGGGAGGGATACGCAGTATTCT.

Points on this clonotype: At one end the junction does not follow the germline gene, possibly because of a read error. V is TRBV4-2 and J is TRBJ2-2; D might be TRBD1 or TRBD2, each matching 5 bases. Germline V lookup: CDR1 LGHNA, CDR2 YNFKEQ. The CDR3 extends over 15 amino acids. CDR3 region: CTCSQDLGRTGELSF. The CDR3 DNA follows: TGTACCTGTAGCCAAGATTTGGGGCGGACCGGGGAGCTGTCTTTT.